The 26 T cell receptor beta chains listed next were all sequenced from one sample in a study of blood T cells in healthy people across ages. It was with a sample-barcoded 5' primer and a J-beta primer mix that a second PCR of roughly 7 to 12 cycles was run. Using its own MiXCR run on the 5' RACE reads, TCRdb lists one record per CDR3 protein. The sample contains hundreds of thousands of distinct CDR3 sequences, roughly 53% of which appear only once. The source material was blood. Source of these receptors: a man at least 80 years old in good health.

This clonotype came up a few times. The chain carries TRBV28 and TRBJ2-3; weak D call: TRBD2 (6 bases). Per germline, CDR1 MDHEN and CDR2 SYDVKM. CDR3 length: 15 residues. Trimming took 8 bases from V and 10 from J, leaving 25 bases between them. The CDR3 protein is CASLPPSGDVFSQYF. The CDR3 DNA follows: TGTGCCAGCCTACCTCCCTCGGGGGATGTTTTTTCGCAGTATTTT.

This clonotype was found a few times. The chain combines TRBV12-3 or TRBV12-4 with TRBJ2-7; 8 nucleotides match TRBD1. With V trimmed by 6 bases and J by 6 bases, 13 bases remained unmatched. The CDR3 covers 15 residues. CDR3 loop: CASRPRTGLGGEQYF. CDR3 nucleotide sequence: TGTGCCAGCAGACCTCGGACAGGGCTAGGGGGCGAGCAGTACTTC.

The J gene is TRBJ2-5, the V gene TRBV3-1, with 10 bases aligning to TRBD2. The germline CDR1 and CDR2 sequences are LGHDT and YNNKEL (reference sequence). CDR3 length equals 17 residues. V was pared by 3 bases and J by 3 bases, with 10 bases of the junction left unmatched. CDR3 loop: CASSQMAALAGEETQYF. The CDR3 coding sequence is TGTGCCAGCAGCCAGATGGCCGCCCTAGCGGGAGAAGAGACCCAGTACTTC.

This chain joins TRBV5-1 and TRBJ1-2, with 8 bases matching TRBD1. J lost 4 bases, V lost 8 bases, and 10 bases had no gene match. The CDR3 is made up of 14 amino acids. Germline assignment: CDR1 SGHRS and CDR2 YFSETQ. The CDR3 loop is CASTAGGPTYGYTF. DNA for the CDR3: TGCGCCAGTACCGCAGGGGGCCCTACCTATGGCTACACCTTC. Complete variable domain (other parts from reference TRBV5-1 and TRBJ1-2): KAGVTQTPRYLIKTRGQQVTLSCSPISGHRSVSWYQQTPGQGLQFLFEYFSETQRNKGNFPGRFSGRQFSNSRSEMNVSTLELGDSALYLCASTAGGPTYGYTFGSGTRLTVV.

The chain combines TRBV6-5 with TRBJ2-1, with 9 positions matching TRBD2. The CDR3 is made up of 15 amino acids. The J segment lost 7 bases and the V segment lost 2 bases, leaving 6 bases of the junction unmatched. Germline V lookup: CDR1 MNHEY, CDR2 SVGAGI. The CDR3 coding sequence is TGTGCCAGCAGTTACGCGCCTAGCGGGACTAATGAGCAGTTCTTC. The encoded protein is CASSYAPSGTNEQFF.

The rearrangement uses TRBV20-1 and TRBJ2-3, with 8 positions matching TRBD2. Germline CDR1 is DFQATT and CDR2 is SNEGSKA (reference sequence). This CDR3 has 15 amino acids. Trimming at V came to 3 bases and at J to 0 bases, leaving 5 bases not matched to a gene. DNA for the CDR3: TGCAGTGCTAGTGCACTAGCGGCCAGCACAGATACGCAGTATTTT. Translated, it gives CSASALAASTDTQYF.

This clonotype was seen a few times. This chain uses TRBV6-5 with TRBJ2-7; TRBD2 matches at 8 bases. Germline CDR1 is MNHEY and CDR2 is SVGAGI. With 2 bases clipped from V and 2 bases from J, the junction kept 5 bases outside the gene matches. CDR3 length equals 15 residues. The CDR3 reads CASSYGVAGTYEQYF. The DNA of the CDR3 is TGTGCCAGCAGTTACGGGGTAGCGGGAACCTACGAGCAGTACTTC.

The CDR3 reads CASSIDRVNGYTF. CDR3 bases: TGTGCCAGCAGCATCGACAGGGTGAATGGCTACACCTTC. The rearrangement uses TRBV7-3 and TRBJ1-2, with 7 bases that match TRBD1. Germline CDR1 and CDR2: SGHTA and FQGTGA. The CDR3 contains 13 residues. J was trimmed by 6 bases and V by 5 bases; bases with no gene match: 6. Variable domain in full (rest from reference TRBV7-3 and TRBJ1-2): GAGVSQTPSNKVTEKGKYVELRCDPISGHTALYWYRQSLGQGPEFLIYFQGTGAADDSGLPNDRFFAVRPEGSVSTLKIQRTERGDSAVYLCASSIDRVNGYTFGSGTRLTVV.

In its sample, this clonotype was seen a few times. The V and J genes are TRBV29-1 and TRBJ2-1, with 12 bases identical to TRBD2. The CDR3 has 17 amino acids. With 6 bases clipped from V and 9 bases from J, the junction kept 18 bases outside the gene matches. Germline V lookup: CDR1 SQVTM, CDR2 ANQGSEA. As DNA, the CDR3 is TGCAGCGTGCGGACTAGCGGGGCACGAACAGGGGGCACTGAGCAGTTCTTC. This translates into CSVRTSGARTGGTEQFF.

Only one count was recorded for this clonotype. The chain is built from TRBV6-1 and TRBJ1-1; the match to TRBD1 covers 7 bases. V gave up 4 bases and J gave up 4 bases; unmatched junction bases: 9. The CDR3 length is 15 residues. CDR1 MNHNS and CDR2 SASEGT come from the germline V gene. The CDR3 region has the DNA TGTGCCAGCAGTGTCAACGACAGGGCAGCCACTGAAGCTTTCTTT. Protein sequence: CASSVNDRAATEAFF.

The chain is built from TRBV29-1 and TRBJ2-7, with 11 bases identical to TRBD2. This CDR3 spans 14 amino acids. The germline gives CDR1 SQVTM, CDR2 ANQGSEA. Trimming took 5 bases from V and 2 from J; bases not matched to a gene: 5. CDR3 region: CSVTSGGRTYEQYF. In nucleotides, the CDR3 is TGCAGCGTTACTAGCGGGGGCCGTACCTACGAGCAGTACTTC.

This clonotype was counted many times. This chain uses TRBV27 with TRBJ2-7; 7 nucleotides agree with TRBD2. The ends lost 5 bases at V and 0 bases at J; junction bases unmatched: 4. CDR1 and CDR2 (germline): MNHEY, SMNVEV (reference sequence). CDR3 size: 14 residues. In nucleotides, the CDR3 is TGTGCCAGCAGTGGAGCGGGGAGCTCCTACGAGCAGTACTTC. Protein sequence: CASSGAGSSYEQYF.

The V call is TRBV7-9, the J call TRBJ1-2; D may be TRBD1 (5 bases). V was cut by 0 bases and J by 12 bases, with 20 bases left in between. There are 15 residues in the CDR3. In germline, CDR1 is SEHNR, CDR2 FQNEAQ (reference sequence). The CDR3 nucleotides are TGTGCCAGCAGCTTAGCGGGGCAGGGAAAGGGCTTGGACACCTTC. Its translation is CASSLAGQGKGLDTF.

Here the CDR3 reads CASSSLFGEQFF. The CDR3 nucleotides read TGTGCCAGCAGCTCTCTTTTTGGTGAGCAGTTCTTC. This chain joins TRBV7-6 and TRBJ2-1, with D unclear. The germline V gene has CDR1 SGHVS and CDR2 FNYEAQ. This CDR3 spans 12 amino acids. V lost 4 bases and J lost 9, with 10 bases in between.

The chain has TRBV20-1 and TRBJ1-2; D perhaps matches TRBD1 (5 bases). Germline V gene data show CDR1 as DFQATT and CDR2 as SNEGSKA (reference sequence). This CDR3 has 14 residues. Trimming took off 3 bases at V and 4 bases at J, with 15 bases between the two ends. CDR3 region: CSARETAKLYGYTF. CDR3 nucleotide sequence: TGCAGTGCTAGGGAGACAGCCAAGCTCTATGGCTACACCTTC.

The chain combines TRBV6-6 with TRBJ1-6; tentative D call: TRBD1 (6 bases). V was cut by 7 bases and J by 8 bases, with 21 bases left in between. Germline-derived CDR1 and CDR2 are MNHNY and SVGAGI (reference sequence). CDR3 length equals 16 residues. CDR3 region: CASKPVVGGRDSPLHF. Here the CDR3 DNA reads TGTGCCAGCAAGCCAGTCGTGGGGGGCAGGGATTCACCCCTCCACTTT.

This clonotype was counted between two and nine times. This may be a read error: a much more frequent sequence differs by one nucleotide. The chain links TRBV7-3 to TRBJ2-5, with 8 positions matching TRBD2. This CDR3 contains 12 residues. The germline CDR1 and CDR2 sequences are SGHTA and FQGTGA. Trimming took 4 bases from V and 13 from J; bases not matched to a gene: 8. CDR3 in DNA: TGTGCCAGCAGCTCCGGGACTAGTGGTCCGTACTTC. It is translated as CASSSGTSGPYF. The variable domain in full, with the rest retrieved from reference TRBV7-3 and TRBJ2-5, is GAGVSQTPSNKVTEKGKYVELRCDPISGHTALYWYRQSLGQGPEFLIYFQGTGAADDSGLPNDRFFAVRPEGSVSTLKIQRTERGDSAVYLCASSSGTSGPYFGPGTRLLVL.

The gene calls are TRBV4-1 and TRBJ2-7; D is tentatively TRBD1 or TRBD2 (7 bases each). Germline V gene sequence: CDR1 MGHRA, CDR2 YSYEKL. CDR3 length equals 15 residues. With 1 base removed from V and 2 bases from J, the gap between germline ends came to 12 bases. CDR3 loop: CASSQGSGGAYEQYF. CDR3 DNA sequence: TGCGCCAGCAGCCAAGGATCAGGGGGGGCCTACGAGCAGTACTTC.

The rearrangement links TRBV18 to TRBJ2-1, with D perhaps TRBD2 (6 bases). The CDR3 covers 15 residues. The germline V gene has CDR1 KGHSH and CDR2 LQKENI. Deletions cut 5 bases from V and 1 base from J, with 12 bases between. The DNA of the CDR3 is TGTGCCAGCTCAGCCTCTAGCGTATCCTACAATGAGCAGTTCTTC. It yields the protein CASSASSVSYNEQFF. The variable domain in full, completed from reference TRBV18 and TRBJ2-1, reads NAGVMQNPRHLVRRRGQEARLRCSPMKGHSHVYWYRQLPEEGLKFMVYLQKENIIDESGMPKERFSAEFPKEGPSILRIQQVVRGDSAAYFCASSASSVSYNEQFFGPGTRLTVL.

The chain employs TRBV5-1 and TRBJ1-2; D call uncertain. Germline loops: CDR1 SGHRS, CDR2 YFSETQ. This CDR3 spans 15 amino acids. V lost 0 bases and J 0 bases, leaving 9 bases between the germline ends. DNA for the CDR3: TGCGCCAGCAGCTTGGCCCCGACGGCTAACTATGGCTACACCTTC. Translated, it gives CASSLAPTANYGYTF.

CDR3 DNA: TGTGCCAGCAGCTTAAACAGAAACCAACAAGAGACCCAGTACTTC. Translated: CASSLNRNQQETQYF. The V call is TRBV11-1, the J call TRBJ2-5, with no clear D. Trimming removed 2 bases at V and 2 bases at J, with 12 bases between. The CDR3 consists of 15 residues. From germline, CDR1 is SGHAT and CDR2 FQDESV (reference sequence). The variable domain in full, with the rest retrieved from reference TRBV11-1 and TRBJ2-5, is EAEVAQSPRYKITEKSQAVAFWCDPISGHATLYWYRQILGQGPELLVQFQDESVVDDSQLPKDRFSAERLKGVDSTLKIQPAELGDSAMYLCASSLNRNQQETQYFGPGTRLLVL.

The V and J genes are TRBV9 and TRBJ1-1, with 8 bases identical to TRBD1. CDR1 is SGDLS and CDR2 is YYNGEE in the germline V gene. CDR3 size: 16 residues. The J segment lost 3 bases and the V segment lost 1 base, leaving 8 bases of the junction unmatched. The CDR3 DNA reads TGTGCCAGCAGCGTATCGGCGGGACAGGAATACACTGAAGCTTTCTTT. Translating it yields CASSVSAGQEYTEAFF.

The rearrangement links TRBV30 to TRBJ2-3; weak D call: TRBD2 (5 bases). Per the germline V gene, CDR1 is GTSNPN and CDR2 is SVGIG (reference sequence). V was shortened by 0 bases and J by 14 bases, with 21 bases between the two germline ends. The CDR3 contains 14 residues. Written as DNA, the CDR3 is TGTGCCTGGAGTGTAGCGGAGCTGCACAGATACGCGTATTTT. This codes for CAWSVAELHRYAYF.

This clonotype turned up a few times. The rearrangement uses TRBV5-6 and TRBJ1-2; no definite D call. Trimming removed 0 bases from V and 5 bases from J, with 11 bases in between. Germline CDR1 is SGHDT and CDR2 is YYEEEE. CDR3 length: 14 residues. This chain's CDR3 is CASSLADPGYGYTF. In nucleotides, the CDR3 is TGTGCCAGCAGCTTGGCCGACCCAGGTTATGGCTACACCTTC.

This clonotype was counted between two and nine times. This chain connects TRBV5-1 to TRBJ2-1; 7 bases are a match to TRBD2. The V and J ends lost 4 bases and 3 bases, in that order; junction bases with no gene match: 1. This CDR3 is 13 amino acids long. In germline, CDR1 is SGHRS, CDR2 YFSETQ. CDR3 in DNA: TGCGCCAGCAGCGGCGGGGGCTACAATGAGCAGTTCTTC. Translation: CASSGGGYNEQFF.

This clonotype has more than one count but fewer than ten. This sequence joins TRBV10-3 and TRBJ1-2; no clear D gene. Deletions cut 7 bases from V and 0 bases from J, with 9 bases between. The germline V gene encodes CDR1 ENHRY and CDR2 SYGVKD. This CDR3 has 13 residues. The CDR3 is CAINRGANYGYTF. In DNA form, the CDR3 reads TGTGCCATCAACAGAGGAGCTAACTATGGCTACACCTTC.